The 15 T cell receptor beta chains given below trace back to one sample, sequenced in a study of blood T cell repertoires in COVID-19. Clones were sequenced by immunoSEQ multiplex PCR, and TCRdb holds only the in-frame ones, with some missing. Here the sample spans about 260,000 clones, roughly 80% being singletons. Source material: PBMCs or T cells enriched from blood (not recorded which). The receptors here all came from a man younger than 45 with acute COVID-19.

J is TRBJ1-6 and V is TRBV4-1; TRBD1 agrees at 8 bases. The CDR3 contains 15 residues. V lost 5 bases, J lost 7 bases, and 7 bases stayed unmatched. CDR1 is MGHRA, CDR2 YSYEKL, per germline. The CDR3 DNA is TGCGCCAGCAGCAGACAGGGGAAATTGAATTCACCCCTCCACTTT. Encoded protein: CASSRQGKLNSPLHF.

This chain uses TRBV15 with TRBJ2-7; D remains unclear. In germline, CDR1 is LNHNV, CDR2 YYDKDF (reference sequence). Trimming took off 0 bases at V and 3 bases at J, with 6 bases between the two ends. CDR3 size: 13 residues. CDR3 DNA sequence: TGTGCCACCAGCAGAGATCGCGGCTACGAGCAGTACGTC. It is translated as CATSRDRGYEQYV.

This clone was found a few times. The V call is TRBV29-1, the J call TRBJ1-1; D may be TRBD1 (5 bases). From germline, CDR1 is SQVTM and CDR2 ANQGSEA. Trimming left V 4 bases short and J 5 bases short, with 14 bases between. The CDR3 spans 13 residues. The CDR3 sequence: CSVGLGVRTEAFF. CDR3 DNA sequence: TGCAGCGTTGGTTTAGGGGTGCGGACTGAAGCTTTCTTT.

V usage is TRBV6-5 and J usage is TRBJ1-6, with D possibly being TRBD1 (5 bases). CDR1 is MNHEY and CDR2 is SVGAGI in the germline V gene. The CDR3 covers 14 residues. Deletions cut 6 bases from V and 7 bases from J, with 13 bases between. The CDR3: CASRDIGLNSPLHF. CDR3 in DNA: TGTGCCAGCAGGGACATAGGTCTCAATTCACCCCTCCACTTT.

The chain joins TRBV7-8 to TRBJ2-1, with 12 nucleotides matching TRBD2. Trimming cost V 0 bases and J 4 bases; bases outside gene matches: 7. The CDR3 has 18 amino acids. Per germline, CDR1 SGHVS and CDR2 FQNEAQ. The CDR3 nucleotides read TGTGCCAGCAGCTTAGCGCCGGCTAGCGGGGGGGCTTACAATGAGCAGTTCTTC. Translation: CASSLAPASGGAYNEQFF.

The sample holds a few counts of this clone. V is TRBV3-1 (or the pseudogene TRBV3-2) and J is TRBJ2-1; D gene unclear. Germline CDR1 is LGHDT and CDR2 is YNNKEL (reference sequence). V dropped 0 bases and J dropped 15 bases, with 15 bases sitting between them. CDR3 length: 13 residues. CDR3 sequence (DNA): TGTGCCAGCAGCCAAGATATTACTACCTCCGGGTTCTTC. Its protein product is CASSQDITTSGFF.

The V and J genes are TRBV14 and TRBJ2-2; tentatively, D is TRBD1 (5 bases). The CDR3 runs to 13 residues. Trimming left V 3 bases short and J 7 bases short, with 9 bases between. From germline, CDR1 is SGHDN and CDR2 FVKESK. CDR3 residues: CASSHRVNGELFF. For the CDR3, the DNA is TGTGCCAGCAGCCACAGGGTGAACGGGGAGCTGTTTTTT.

Here the CDR3 DNA reads TGTGCCAGCAGCTTGGCCCTCGGGGACACTGAAGCTTTCTTT. Translated: CASSLALGDTEAFF. The chain couples TRBV5-6 to TRBJ1-1, with D uncertain. This CDR3 has 14 amino acids. Germline CDR1 reads SGHDT; CDR2 reads YYEEEE. V lost 0 bases, J lost 3 bases, and 9 bases lay in between.

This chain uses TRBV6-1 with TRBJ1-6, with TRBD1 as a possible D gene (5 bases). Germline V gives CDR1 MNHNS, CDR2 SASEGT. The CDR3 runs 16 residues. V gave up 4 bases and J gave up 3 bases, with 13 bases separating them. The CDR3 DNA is TGTGCCAGCAGTGTAGAACACAGGAACTATAATTCACCCCTCCACTTT. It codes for CASSVEHRNYNSPLHF.

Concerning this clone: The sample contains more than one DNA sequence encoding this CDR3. In DNA form, the CDR3 reads TGTGCCAGCAGTGAAGGAGCGGGGGCGGATACGCAGTATTTT. It specifies CASSEGAGADTQYF. This chain joins TRBV6-4 and TRBJ2-3; TRBD2 matches 8 bases. This CDR3 spans 14 amino acids. Germline trimming cut 3 bases from V and 6 bases from J; bases unmatched to any gene: 5. Germline V gene lookup returns CDR1 MRHNA and CDR2 SNTAGT.

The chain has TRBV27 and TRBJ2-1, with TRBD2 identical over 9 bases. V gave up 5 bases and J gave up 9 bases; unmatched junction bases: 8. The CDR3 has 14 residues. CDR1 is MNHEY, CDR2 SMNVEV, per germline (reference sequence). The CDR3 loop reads CASSLRGLASEQFF. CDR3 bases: TGTGCCAGCAGTCTCAGGGGACTAGCTAGTGAGCAGTTCTTC.

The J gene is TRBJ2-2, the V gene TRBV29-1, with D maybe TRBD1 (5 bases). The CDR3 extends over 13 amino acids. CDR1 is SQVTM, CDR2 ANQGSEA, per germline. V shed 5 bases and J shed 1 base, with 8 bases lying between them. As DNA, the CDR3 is TGCAGCGTTCCCAGGGAGAACACCGGGGAGCTGTTTTTT. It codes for CSVPRENTGELFF.

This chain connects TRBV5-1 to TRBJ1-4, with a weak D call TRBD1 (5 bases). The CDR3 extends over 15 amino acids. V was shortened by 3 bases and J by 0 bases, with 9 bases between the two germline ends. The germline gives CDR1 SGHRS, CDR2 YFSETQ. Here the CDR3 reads CASSSLTATNEKLFF. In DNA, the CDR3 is TGCGCCAGCAGCTCGCTGACAGCAACTAATGAAAAACTGTTTTTT.

The DNA for the CDR3 is TGTGCCAGTAGTAAGGACATCACGAGCTATGGCTACACCTTC. It encodes CASSKDITSYGYTF. J is TRBJ1-2 and V is TRBV19, with D possibly TRBD1 on 5 matching bases. Germline CDR1 LNHDA, CDR2 SQIVND (reference sequence). CDR3 size: 14 residues. Trimming cost V 4 bases and J 4 bases, with 13 bases left between them.

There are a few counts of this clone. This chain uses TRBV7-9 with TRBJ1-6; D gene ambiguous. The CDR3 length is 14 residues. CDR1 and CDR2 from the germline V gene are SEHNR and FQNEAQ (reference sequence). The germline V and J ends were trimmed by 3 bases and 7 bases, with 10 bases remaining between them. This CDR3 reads CASSFEQLNSPLHF. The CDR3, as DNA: TGTGCCAGCAGCTTCGAACAGTTGAATTCACCCCTCCACTTT. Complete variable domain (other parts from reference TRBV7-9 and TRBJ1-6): DTGVSQNPRHKITKRGQNVTFRCDPISEHNRLYWYRQTLGQGPEFLTYFQNEAQLEKSRLLSDRFSAERPKGSFSTLEIQRTEQGDSAMYLCASSFEQLNSPLHFGNGTRLTVT.